This T cell receptor (beta chain) was obtained from a study of human T cells and chemical hapten exposure. About the research overall: Among samples, TCR yields varied mainly because of small differences in pooled library volume. Study results and limitations: TCRs exceeding a frequency of 1 in 1000 stayed unchanged under DPC sensitization.

Time point in this sample: healthy volunteer bleed at 2 weeks. Unfractionated whole blood yielded the extracted total RNA. During construction of the library, unique molecular identifiers were attached to individual cDNA molecules for quantitative, reproducible TCR counting. TCRdb itself ran the RACE reads through MiXCR, one entry per CDR3 protein. The sample lists about 50,000 distinct CDR3 sequences; around 4.1% were seen once. A note on this clonotype: No antigen is known for it.

Deletions cut 1 base from V and 2 bases from J, with 7 bases between. CDR3 length: 14 amino acids. Per the germline V gene, CDR1 is SGHAT and CDR2 is FQNNGV. V and J are TRBV11-2 and TRBJ2-3, with D uncertain. The TCR originated in a female donor in good health. Some clones in this sample may be carry-over from other donors' samples. The sequencing input was whole blood. CDR3 coding DNA: TGTGCCAGCAGCTTAGCTGGAAACACAGATACGCAGTATTTT. Its translation is CASSLAGNTDTQYF.